The sequence of this TCR beta chain was determined in a study of T cell responses to AZD1222 COVID-19 vaccine. This clone was detected only once. Germline assignment: CDR1 SGDLS and CDR2 YYNGEE. Trimming left V 3 bases short and J 6 bases short, with 12 bases between. The CDR3 covers 14 residues. Profiled with immunoSEQ multiplex PCR; TCRdb holds only in-frame clones, not every one. The sample holds 150,000 to 200,000 clones, approximately 89% seen once. The chain links TRBV9 to TRBJ1-4, with a tentative D call TRBD1 (6 bases). The receptor's source is an adult who received the AZD1222 COVID-19 vaccine. Sequencing was performed on peripheral blood, taken 28 days after the second AZD1222 dose. The CDR3 sequence: CASSEGGLDEKLFF. CDR3 coding DNA: TGTGCCAGCAGCGAGGGGGGTTTGGATGAAAAACTGTTTTTT.